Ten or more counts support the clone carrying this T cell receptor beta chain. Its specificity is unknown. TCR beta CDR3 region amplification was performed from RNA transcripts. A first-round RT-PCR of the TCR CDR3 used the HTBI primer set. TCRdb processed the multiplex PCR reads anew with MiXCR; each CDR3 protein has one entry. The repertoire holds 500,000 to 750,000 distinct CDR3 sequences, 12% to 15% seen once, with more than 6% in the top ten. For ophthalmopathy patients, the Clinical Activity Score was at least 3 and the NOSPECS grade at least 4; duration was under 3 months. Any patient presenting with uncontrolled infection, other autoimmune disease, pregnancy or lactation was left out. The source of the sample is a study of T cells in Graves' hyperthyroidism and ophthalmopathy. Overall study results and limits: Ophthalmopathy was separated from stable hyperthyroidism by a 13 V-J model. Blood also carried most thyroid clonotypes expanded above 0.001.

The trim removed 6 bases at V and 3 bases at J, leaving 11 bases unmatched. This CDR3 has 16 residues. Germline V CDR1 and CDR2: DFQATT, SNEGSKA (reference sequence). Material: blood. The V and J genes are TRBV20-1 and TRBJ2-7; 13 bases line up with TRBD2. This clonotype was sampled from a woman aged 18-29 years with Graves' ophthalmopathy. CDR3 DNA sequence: TGCAGTGCCAGCACCTCTACTAGCGGGAGGGTCTACGAGCAGTACTTC. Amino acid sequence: CSASTSTSGRVYEQYF.